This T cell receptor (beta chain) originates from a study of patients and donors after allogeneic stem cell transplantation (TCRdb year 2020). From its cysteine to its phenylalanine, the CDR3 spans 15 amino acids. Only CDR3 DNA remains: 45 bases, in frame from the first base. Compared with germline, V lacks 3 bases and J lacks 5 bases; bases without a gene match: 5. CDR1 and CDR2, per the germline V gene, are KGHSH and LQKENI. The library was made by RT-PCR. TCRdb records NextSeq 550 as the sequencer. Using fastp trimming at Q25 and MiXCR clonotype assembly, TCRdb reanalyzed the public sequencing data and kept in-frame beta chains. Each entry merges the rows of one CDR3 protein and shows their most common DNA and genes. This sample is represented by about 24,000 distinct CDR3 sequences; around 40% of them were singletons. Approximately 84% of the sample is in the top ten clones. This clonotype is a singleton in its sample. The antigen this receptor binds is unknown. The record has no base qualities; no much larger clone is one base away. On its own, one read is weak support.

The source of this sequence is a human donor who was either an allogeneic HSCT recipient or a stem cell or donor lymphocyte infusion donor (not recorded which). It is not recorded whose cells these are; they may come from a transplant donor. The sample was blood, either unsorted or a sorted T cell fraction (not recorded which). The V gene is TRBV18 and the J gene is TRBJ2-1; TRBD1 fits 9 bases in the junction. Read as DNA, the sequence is TGTGCCAGCTCACCCCGGGACAGGGTCAACAATGAGCAGTTCTTC. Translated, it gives CASSPRDRVNNEQFF.